This is a list of T cell receptor beta chains from one sample in a study of cytomegalovirus exposure and HLA in healthy donors. Clones were sequenced by immunoSEQ multiplex PCR, and TCRdb holds only the in-frame ones, with some missing. The data hold 95,000 to 150,000 clones, with around two thirds observed a single time. Sequenced: PBMCs. The receptor source for this set is a woman in her thirties or forties in good health and CMV-seropositive. Both conserved end residues are part of each CDR3. The order of the fields is D gene, clone size, V gene, J gene, CDR3 DNA, CDR3 protein. The D gene is left open where the match is weak. Clone sizes are given selectively: once, few, many, or a class where the clone is expanded.

d_call: TRBD2
clone_size: .
v_call: TRBV2
j_call: TRBJ2-5
cdr3_nt: TGTGCCAGCTTAAGAGCGGGGTACCAAGAGACCCAGTACTTC
cdr3_aa: CASLRAGYQETQYF

d_call: TRBD2
clone_size: .
v_call: TRBV4-1
j_call: TRBJ2-1
cdr3_nt: TGCGCCAGCAGCCAAGAGGTCTACGGGGGGAGGGACAATGAGCAGTTCTTC
cdr3_aa: CASSQEVYGGRDNEQFF

d_call: .
clone_size: .
v_call: TRBV6-5
j_call: TRBJ2-7
cdr3_nt: TGTGCCAGCAGTTTGGGTCAGGGGACCTACGAGCAGTACTTC
cdr3_aa: CASSLGQGTYEQYF

d_call: .
clone_size: once
v_call: TRBV10-2
j_call: TRBJ2-7
cdr3_nt: TGCGCCAGCAGTGAGGTAGTCCCGTACGAGCAGTACTTC
cdr3_aa: CASSEVVPYEQYF

d_call: TRBD1
clone_size: .
v_call: TRBV6-1
j_call: TRBJ1-2
cdr3_nt: TGTGCCAGCAGTGAGTTCGGGACAGGGAACTATGGCTACACCTTC
cdr3_aa: CASSEFGTGNYGYTF

d_call: .
clone_size: .
v_call: TRBV6-6
j_call: TRBJ2-2
cdr3_nt: TGTGCCAACTCGGACAGAAACACCGGGGAGCTGTTTTTT
cdr3_aa: CANSDRNTGELFF

d_call: TRBD2
clone_size: .
v_call: TRBV5-1
j_call: TRBJ2-7
cdr3_nt: TGCGCCAGCAGCTCTACTAGCGGCTCCTACGAGCAGTACTTC
cdr3_aa: CASSSTSGSYEQYF

d_call: .
clone_size: few
v_call: TRBV27
j_call: TRBJ2-7
cdr3_nt: TGTGCCAGCAGTTTTGGGGGGTCCTACGAGCAGTACTTC
cdr3_aa: CASSFGGSYEQYF

d_call: .
clone_size: .
v_call: TRBV9
j_call: TRBJ2-1
cdr3_nt: TGTGCCAGCAGCGTTCCGGGTCTAACCTACAATGAGCAGTTCTTC
cdr3_aa: CASSVPGLTYNEQFF

d_call: TRBD1
clone_size: .
v_call: TRBV2
j_call: TRBJ1-1
cdr3_nt: TGTGCCAGCAGTGACCCCGTGACAGGGATGAACACTGAAGCTTTCTTT
cdr3_aa: CASSDPVTGMNTEAFF